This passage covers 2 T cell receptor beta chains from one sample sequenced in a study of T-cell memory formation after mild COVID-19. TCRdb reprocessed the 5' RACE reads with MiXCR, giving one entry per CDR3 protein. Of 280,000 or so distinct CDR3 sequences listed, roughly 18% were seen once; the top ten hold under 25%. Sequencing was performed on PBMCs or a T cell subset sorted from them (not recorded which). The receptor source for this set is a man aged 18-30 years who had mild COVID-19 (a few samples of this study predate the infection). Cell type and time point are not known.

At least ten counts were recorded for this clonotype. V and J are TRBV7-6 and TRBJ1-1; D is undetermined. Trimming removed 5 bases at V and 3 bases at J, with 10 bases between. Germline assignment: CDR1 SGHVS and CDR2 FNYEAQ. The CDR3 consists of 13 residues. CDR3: CASSPPGYTEAFF. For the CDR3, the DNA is TGTGCCAGCAGCCCACCGGGCTACACTGAAGCTTTCTTT.

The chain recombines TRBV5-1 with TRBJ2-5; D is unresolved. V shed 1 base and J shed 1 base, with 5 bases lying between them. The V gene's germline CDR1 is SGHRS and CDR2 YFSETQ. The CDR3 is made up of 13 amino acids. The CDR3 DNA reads TGCGCCAGCAGCTTGTACATCCAAGAGACCCAGTACTTC. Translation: CASSLYIQETQYF.